This T cell receptor beta chain is from a study of PD-1 blockade in mismatch repair-deficient tumors. Data came from immunoSEQ multiplex PCR; TCRdb stores just in-frame clones and leaves some out. The table shows 70,000 to 95,000 clones, with roughly 80% occurring only once. Germline CDR1 is SSHAT and CDR2 is FNYEAQ (reference sequence). The CDR3 covers 15 residues. Turning to this clone: One end of the junction varies from germline; a read error may be responsible.

All patients were mismatch repair deficient, assessed by either PCR or immunohistochemistry. The clonotype originates from an adult with mismatch repair-deficient cancer. This sample comprised peripheral blood, obtained 44 weeks after starting pembrolizumab. The chain recombines TRBV7-7 with TRBJ2-5; TRBD2 is a possible D gene (5 bases). CDR3 protein: CASSLGAGGQETQYF. CDR3 in DNA: TGTGCTAGCAGCTTAGGTGCAGGAGGCCAAGAGACCCAGTACTTC.